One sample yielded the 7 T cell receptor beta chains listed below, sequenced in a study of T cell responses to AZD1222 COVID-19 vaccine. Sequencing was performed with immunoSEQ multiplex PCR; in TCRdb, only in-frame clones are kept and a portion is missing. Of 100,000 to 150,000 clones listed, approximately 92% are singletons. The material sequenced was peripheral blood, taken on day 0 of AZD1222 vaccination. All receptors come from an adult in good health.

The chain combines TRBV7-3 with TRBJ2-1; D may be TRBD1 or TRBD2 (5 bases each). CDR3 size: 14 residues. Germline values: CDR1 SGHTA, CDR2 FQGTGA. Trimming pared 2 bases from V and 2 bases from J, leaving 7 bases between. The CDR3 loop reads CASSLLGAYNEQFF. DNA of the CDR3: TGTGCCAGCAGCTTATTGGGGGCCTACAATGAGCAGTTCTTC. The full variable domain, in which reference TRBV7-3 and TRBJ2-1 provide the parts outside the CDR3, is GAGVSQTPSNKVTEKGKYVELRCDPISGHTALYWYRQSLGQGPEFLIYFQGTGAADDSGLPNDRFFAVRPEGSVSTLKIQRTERGDSAVYLCASSLLGAYNEQFFGPGTRLTVL.

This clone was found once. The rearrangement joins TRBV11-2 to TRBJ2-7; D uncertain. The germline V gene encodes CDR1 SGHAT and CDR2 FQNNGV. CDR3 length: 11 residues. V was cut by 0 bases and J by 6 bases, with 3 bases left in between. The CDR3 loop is CASSLDSEQYF. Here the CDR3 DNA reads TGTGCCAGCAGCTTAGATAGCGAGCAGTACTTC.

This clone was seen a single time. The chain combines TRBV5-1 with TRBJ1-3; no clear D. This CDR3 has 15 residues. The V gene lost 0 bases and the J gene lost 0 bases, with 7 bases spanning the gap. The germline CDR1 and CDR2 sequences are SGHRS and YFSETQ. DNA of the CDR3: TGCGCCAGCAGCTTGGAGGGAGTCTCTGGAAACACCATATATTTT. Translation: CASSLEGVSGNTIYF. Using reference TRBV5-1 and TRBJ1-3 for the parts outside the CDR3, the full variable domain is KAGVTQTPRYLIKTRGQQVTLSCSPISGHRSVSWYQQTPGQGLQFLFEYFSETQRNKGNFPGRFSGRQFSNSRSEMNVSTLELGDSALYLCASSLEGVSGNTIYFGEGSWLTVV.

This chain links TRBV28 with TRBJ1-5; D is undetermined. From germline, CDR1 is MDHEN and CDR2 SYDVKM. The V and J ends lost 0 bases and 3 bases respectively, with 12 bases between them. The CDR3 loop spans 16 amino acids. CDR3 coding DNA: TGTGCCAGCAGTTTATGGGCACCAAACTTCAATCAGCCCCAGCATTTT. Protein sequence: CASSLWAPNFNQPQHF. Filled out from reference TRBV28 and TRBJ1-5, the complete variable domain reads DVKVTQSSRYLVKRTGEKVFLECVQDMDHENMFWYRQDPGLGLRLIYFSYDVKMKEKGDIPEGYSVSREKKERFSLILESASTNQTSMYLCASSLWAPNFNQPQHFGDGTRLSIL.

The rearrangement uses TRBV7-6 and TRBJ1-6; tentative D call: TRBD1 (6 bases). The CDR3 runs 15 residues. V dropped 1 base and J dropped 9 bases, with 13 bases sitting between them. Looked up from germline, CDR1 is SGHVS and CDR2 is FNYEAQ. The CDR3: CASSLGTGFGSPLHF. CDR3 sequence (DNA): TGTGCCAGCAGCTTAGGTACAGGGTTTGGTTCACCCCTCCACTTT.

The CDR3 sequence is CASSPQGANSPLHF. CDR3 DNA: TGTGCCAGCTCACCACAGGGGGCTAATTCACCCCTCCACTTT. The V gene is TRBV18, the J gene TRBJ1-6; 7 bases are shared with TRBD1. Per the germline V gene, CDR1 is KGHSH and CDR2 is LQKENI. The CDR3 contains 14 residues. The trim removed 1 base at V and 6 bases at J, leaving 0 bases unmatched.

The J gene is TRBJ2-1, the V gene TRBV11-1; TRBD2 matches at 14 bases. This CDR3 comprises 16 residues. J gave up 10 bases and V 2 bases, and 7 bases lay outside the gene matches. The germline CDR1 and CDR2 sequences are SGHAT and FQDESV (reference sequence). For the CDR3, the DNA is TGTGCCAGCAGCTTATGGACTAGCGGGAGGAGGGACGAGCAGTTCTTC. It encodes CASSLWTSGRRDEQFF.